Following are 8 T cell receptor beta chains from one sample sequenced in a study of vaccination and CD4 T cells after COVID-19 (dated by TCRdb to the early 2020s). The library was made by PCR. This sample was sequenced with an Illumina iSeq 100. DNA from cultured CD4+ T cells underwent TCR sequencing with the Oncomine TCR Beta short-read assay at the Johns Hopkins FTIC core. TCRdb trimmed the raw reads at Q25, called clones with MiXCR and kept productive beta chains. Entries that share a CDR3 protein sequence are merged under the most common genes and DNA. This sample holds approximately 11,000 distinct CDR3 sequences; under 75% were observed only once. Around 7.8% of the sample is taken by the ten largest. In the paper's terms, the treatment or condition label means: approximately 9-day PBMC culture with coronavirus spike peptide pools or control peptides (ViraFEST assay). The antigens for these receptors are not known.

Sequenced sample: CD4+ T cells from blood, cultured in vitro. These receptor sequences come from a human donor who had recovered from COVID-19.

The J gene is TRBJ2-2, the V gene TRBV19; D is perhaps TRBD2 (6 bases). The CDR3 runs to 16 residues. V was clipped by 3 bases and J by 6 bases, with 17 bases between them. The V gene's germline CDR1 is LNHDA and CDR2 SQIVND (reference sequence). For the CDR3, the DNA is TGTGCCAGTAGTATCCGTGGAGGGTGGATCCCCGGGGAGCTGTTTTTT. Residues: CASSIRGGWIPGELFF.

The chain employs TRBV2 and TRBJ2-4, with D unclear. CDR3 size: 14 residues. V was pared by 5 bases and J by 5 bases, with 13 bases between. Germline CDR1 is SNHLY and CDR2 is FYNNEI. The CDR3 spells CASSSSGLQNIQYF. CDR3 sequence (DNA): TGTGCCAGCAGTTCTTCCGGGCTGCAAAACATTCAGTACTTC.

V is TRBV6-5 and J is TRBJ2-7, with D possibly matching TRBD2 (6 bases). CDR1 is MNHEY, CDR2 SVGAGI, per germline. The CDR3 runs to 14 residues. Trimming stripped 0 bases from V and 6 bases from J, with 12 bases between. CDR3 in amino acids: CASSYSRESSEQYF. DNA of the CDR3: TGTGCCAGCAGTTACTCCCGGGAGTCTAGCGAGCAGTACTTC.

The chain employs TRBV20-1 and TRBJ1-4, with D hard to call. Trimming left V 1 base short and J 6 bases short, with 6 bases between. Per germline, CDR1 DFQATT and CDR2 SNEGSKA (reference sequence). The CDR3 is made up of 12 amino acids. CDR3 region: CSARGRHEKLFF. Here the CDR3 DNA reads TGCAGTGCTAGAGGGAGGCATGAAAAACTGTTTTTT.

The chain employs TRBV29-1 and TRBJ2-5; 7 bases match TRBD2. Germline V gene data show CDR1 as SQVTM and CDR2 as ANQGSEA. After removal of 3 bases from V and 4 bases from J, the junction contained 5 bases not matched to a gene. There are 13 residues in the CDR3. DNA of the CDR3: TGCAGCGTTGAGGGAGGGTTTAGAGAGACCCAGTACTTC. It codes for CSVEGGFRETQYF.

The CDR3: CATSREKAGVRDTQYF. Written as DNA, the CDR3 is TGTGCCACCAGCAGAGAGAAGGCGGGAGTAAGAGATACGCAGTATTTT. The chain combines TRBV15 with TRBJ2-3, with TRBD2 matching 7 bases. The germline V gene encodes CDR1 LNHNV and CDR2 YYDKDF (reference sequence). V lost 0 bases, J lost 5 bases, and 8 bases stayed unmatched. This CDR3 has 16 residues.

The rearrangement joins TRBV20-1 to TRBJ1-1, with 7 bases matching TRBD1. Germline CDR1 and CDR2: DFQATT and SNEGSKA (reference sequence). The CDR3 consists of 14 residues. V dropped 3 bases and J dropped 6; count of bases not matched to a gene: 10. The CDR3 spells CSASGETGRPEAFF. As DNA, the CDR3 is TGCAGTGCTAGCGGGGAGACAGGGCGGCCTGAAGCTTTCTTT.

J is TRBJ1-6 and V is TRBV28; tentative D call: TRBD1 (5 bases). CDR1 and CDR2 (germline): MDHEN, SYDVKM. Trimming stripped 6 bases from V and 6 bases from J, with 15 bases between. There are 15 residues in the CDR3. CDR3 sequence reads: CASSPGGSPNSPLHF. CDR3 DNA sequence: TGTGCCAGCAGCCCTGGGGGGAGTCCTAATTCACCCCTCCACTTT.